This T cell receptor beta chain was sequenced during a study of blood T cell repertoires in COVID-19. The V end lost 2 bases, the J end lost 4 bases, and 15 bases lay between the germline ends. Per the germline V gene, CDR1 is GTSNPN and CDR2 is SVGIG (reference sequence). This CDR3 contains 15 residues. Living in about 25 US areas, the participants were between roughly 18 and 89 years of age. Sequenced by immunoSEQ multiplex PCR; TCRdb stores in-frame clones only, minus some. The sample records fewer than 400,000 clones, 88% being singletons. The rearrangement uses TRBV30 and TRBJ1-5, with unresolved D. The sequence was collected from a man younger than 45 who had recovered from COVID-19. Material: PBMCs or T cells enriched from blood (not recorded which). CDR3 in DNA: TGTGCCTGGAGTTACGAGGTAAGAGGGAATCAGCCCCAGCATTTT. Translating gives CAWSYEVRGNQPQHF.